This paragraph reports one T cell receptor (beta chain). The antigen remains unidentified. The source material, RNA transcripts, was used to amplify TCR beta CDR3 regions. Carried out on the TCR CDR3, a first-round RT-PCR used the HTBI primer set. TCRdb redid the calling of the multiplex PCR reads with MiXCR, one entry per CDR3 protein. Of 500,000 to 800,000 distinct CDR3 sequences detected, about 45% appear once; the ten largest clones hold 7% to 7.5%. This specimen belongs to a study of T cells in Graves' hyperthyroidism and ophthalmopathy. Study-wide points: Ophthalmopathy stood apart from stable hyperthyroidism in a 13 V-J model.

The CDR3 extends over 15 amino acids. In germline, CDR1 is MNHNS, CDR2 SASEGT. Germline trimming cut 5 bases from V and 6 bases from J; bases unmatched to any gene: 8. What was sequenced was peripheral blood or thyroid tissue (not recorded which). The gene calls are TRBV6-1 and TRBJ1-2, with 11 bases matching TRBD1. This clonotype originated in an adult man with Graves' disease, either hyperthyroidism or ophthalmopathy (not recorded which). The CDR3 is CASSIGQGAMNGYTF. For the CDR3, the DNA is TGTGCCAGCAGTATCGGACAGGGGGCGATGAATGGCTACACCTTC.